This entry lists 5 T cell receptor beta chains sequenced from one sample in a study of control samples from healthy donors and cancer patients. Method: immunoSEQ multiplex PCR; TCRdb's copy keeps in-frame clones and lacks some. The data contain 130,000 or so clones, roughly nine tenths of them singletons. The sequencing input was blood. Receptor source: a man between 18 and 35 years old in good health.

The chain links TRBV20-1 to TRBJ1-2; D is uncertain. Germline loops: CDR1 DFQATT, CDR2 SNEGSKA (reference sequence). V lost 4 bases and J 4 bases, leaving 7 bases between the germline ends. The CDR3 is 11 residues long. CDR3 sequence reads: CSAKFIYGYTF. In nucleotides, the CDR3 is TGCAGTGCTAAGTTTATCTATGGCTACACCTTC.

This chain joins TRBV7-6 and TRBJ2-5, with 10 positions matching TRBD1. V lost 6 bases and J lost 8; bases outside the gene matches: 12. This CDR3 has 15 amino acids. The germline V gene encodes CDR1 SGHVS and CDR2 FNYEAQ. CDR3 sequence (DNA): TGTGCCAGCAGTCTGGACAGGGGGGCACAAGTAACCCAGTACTTC. Translation: CASSLDRGAQVTQYF.

The V and J genes are TRBV28 and TRBJ1-5; tentatively, D is TRBD1 (6 bases). V was shortened by 3 bases and J by 14 bases, with 17 bases between the two germline ends. CDR3 length: 13 amino acids. Germline values: CDR1 MDHEN, CDR2 SYDVKM. The CDR3 region is CASSFFKAGAEHF. The CDR3 DNA reads TGTGCCAGCAGTTTCTTTAAAGCAGGGGCCGAGCATTTT.

The CDR3 DNA follows: TGTGCCAGCAGGGACAGGGCTGGCGCCGGGGAGCTGTTTTTT. Amino acid sequence: CASRDRAGAGELFF. This chain uses TRBV27 with TRBJ2-2; 8 bases align to TRBD1. Germline V lookup: CDR1 MNHEY, CDR2 SMNVEV (reference sequence). The trim removed 6 bases at V and 6 bases at J, leaving 6 bases unmatched. The CDR3 loop spans 14 amino acids.

The chain links TRBV25-1 to TRBJ1-1; no definite D call. Germline CDR1 is MGHDK and CDR2 is SYGVNS. This CDR3 spans 12 amino acids. V lost 4 bases, J lost 11 bases, and 14 bases lay in between. This CDR3 reads CASSAPWLEAFF. As DNA, the CDR3 is TGTGCCAGCAGTGCACCCTGGCTGGAGGCTTTCTTT. Complete variable domain (other parts from reference TRBV25-1 and TRBJ1-1): EADIYQTPRYLVIGTGKKITLECSQTMGHDKMYWYQQDPGMELHLIHYSYGVNSTEKGDLSSESTVSRIRTEHFPLTLESARPSHTSQYLCASSAPWLEAFFGQGTRLTVV.